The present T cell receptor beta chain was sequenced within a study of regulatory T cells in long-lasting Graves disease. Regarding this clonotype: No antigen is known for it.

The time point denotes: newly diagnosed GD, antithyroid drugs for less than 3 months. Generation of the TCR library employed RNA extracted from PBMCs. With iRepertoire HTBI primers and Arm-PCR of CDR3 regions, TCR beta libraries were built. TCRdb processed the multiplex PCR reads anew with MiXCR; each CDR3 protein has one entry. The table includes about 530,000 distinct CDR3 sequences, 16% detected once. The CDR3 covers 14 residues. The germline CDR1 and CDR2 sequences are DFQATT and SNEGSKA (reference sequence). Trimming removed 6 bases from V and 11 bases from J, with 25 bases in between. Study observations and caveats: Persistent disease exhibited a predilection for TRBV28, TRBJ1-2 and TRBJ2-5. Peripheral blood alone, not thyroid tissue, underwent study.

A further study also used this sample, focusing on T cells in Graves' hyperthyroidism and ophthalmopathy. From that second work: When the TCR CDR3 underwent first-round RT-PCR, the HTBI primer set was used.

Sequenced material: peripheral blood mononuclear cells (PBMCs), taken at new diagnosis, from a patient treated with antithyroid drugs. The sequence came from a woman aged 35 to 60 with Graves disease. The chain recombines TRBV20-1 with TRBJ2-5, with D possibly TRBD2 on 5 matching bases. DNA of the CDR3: TGCAGTGCGAGTGGACTCATCTCCTACAATGAGCAGTACTTC. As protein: CSASGLISYNEQYF.